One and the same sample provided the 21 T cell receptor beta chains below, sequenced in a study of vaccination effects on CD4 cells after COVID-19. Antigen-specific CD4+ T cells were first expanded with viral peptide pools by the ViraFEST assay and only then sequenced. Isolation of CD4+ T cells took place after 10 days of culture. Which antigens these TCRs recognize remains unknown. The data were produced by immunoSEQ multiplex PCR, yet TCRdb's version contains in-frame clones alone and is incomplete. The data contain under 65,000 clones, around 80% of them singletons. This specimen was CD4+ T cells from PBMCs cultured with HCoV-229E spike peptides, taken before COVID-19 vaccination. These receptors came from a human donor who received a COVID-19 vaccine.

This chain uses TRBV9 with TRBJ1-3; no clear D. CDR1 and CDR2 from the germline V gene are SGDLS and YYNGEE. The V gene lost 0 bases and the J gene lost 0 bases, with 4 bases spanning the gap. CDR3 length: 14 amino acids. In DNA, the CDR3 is TGTGCCAGCAGCGTAGACAACTCTGGAAACACCATATATTTT. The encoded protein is CASSVDNSGNTIYF. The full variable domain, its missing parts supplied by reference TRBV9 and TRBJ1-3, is DSGVTQTPKHLITATGQRVTLRCSPRSGDLSVYWYQQSLDQGLQFLIQYYNGEERAKGNILERFSAQQFPDLHSELNLSSLELGDSALYFCASSVDNSGNTIYFGEGSWLTVV.

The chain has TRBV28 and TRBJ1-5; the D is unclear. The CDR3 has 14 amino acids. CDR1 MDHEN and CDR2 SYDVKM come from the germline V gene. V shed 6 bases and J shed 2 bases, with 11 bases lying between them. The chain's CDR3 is CASSSPGGNQPQHF. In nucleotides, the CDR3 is TGTGCCAGCAGCTCCCCCGGAGGCAATCAGCCCCAGCATTTT.

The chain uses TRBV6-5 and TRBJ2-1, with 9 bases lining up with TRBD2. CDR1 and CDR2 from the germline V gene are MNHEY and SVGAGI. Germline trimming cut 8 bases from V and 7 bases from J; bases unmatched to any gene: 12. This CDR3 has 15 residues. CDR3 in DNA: TGTGCCAGCGCCCCACTAGCGGGCACTTCTAATGAGCAGTTCTTC. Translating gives CASAPLAGTSNEQFF.

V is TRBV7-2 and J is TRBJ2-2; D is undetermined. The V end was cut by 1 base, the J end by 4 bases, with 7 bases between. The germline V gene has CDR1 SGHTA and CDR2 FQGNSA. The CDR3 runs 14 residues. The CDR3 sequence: CASSLGPATGELFF. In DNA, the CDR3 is TGTGCCAGCAGCTTAGGGCCAGCCACCGGGGAGCTGTTTTTT.

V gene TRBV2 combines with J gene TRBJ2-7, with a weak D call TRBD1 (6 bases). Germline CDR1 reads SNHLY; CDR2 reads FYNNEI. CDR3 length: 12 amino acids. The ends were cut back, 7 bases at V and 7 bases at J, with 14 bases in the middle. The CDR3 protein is CASTYTRGEQYV. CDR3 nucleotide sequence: TGTGCCAGCACATACACCAGGGGAGAGCAGTACGTC.

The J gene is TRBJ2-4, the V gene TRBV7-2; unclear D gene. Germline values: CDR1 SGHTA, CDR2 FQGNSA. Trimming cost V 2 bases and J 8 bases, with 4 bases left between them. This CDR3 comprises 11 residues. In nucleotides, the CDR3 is TGTGCCAGCAGCTTATCGGACATTCAGTACTTC. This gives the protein CASSLSDIQYF.

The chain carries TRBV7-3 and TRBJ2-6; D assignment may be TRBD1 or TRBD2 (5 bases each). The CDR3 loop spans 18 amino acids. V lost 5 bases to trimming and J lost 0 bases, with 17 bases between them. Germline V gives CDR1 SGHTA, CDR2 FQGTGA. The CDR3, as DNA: TGTGCCAGCAGCCCAGTTGGGGGTTCTTACTCTGGGGCCAACGTCCTGACTTTC. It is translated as CASSPVGGSYSGANVLTF.

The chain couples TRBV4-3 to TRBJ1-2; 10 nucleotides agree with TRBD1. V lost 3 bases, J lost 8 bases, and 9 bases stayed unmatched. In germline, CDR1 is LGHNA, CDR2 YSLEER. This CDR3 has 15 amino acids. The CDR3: CASSHETGGVGGYTF. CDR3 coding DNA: TGCGCCAGCAGCCACGAGACAGGGGGCGTCGGAGGCTACACCTTC.

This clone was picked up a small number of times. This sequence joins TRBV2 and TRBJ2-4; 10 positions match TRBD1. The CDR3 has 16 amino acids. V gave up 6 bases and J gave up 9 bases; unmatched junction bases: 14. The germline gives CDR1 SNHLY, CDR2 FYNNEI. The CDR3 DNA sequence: TGTGCCAGCAGCGGGGGCCCGGGACAGGGGAAGAGCATTCAGTACTTC. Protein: CASSGGPGQGKSIQYF.

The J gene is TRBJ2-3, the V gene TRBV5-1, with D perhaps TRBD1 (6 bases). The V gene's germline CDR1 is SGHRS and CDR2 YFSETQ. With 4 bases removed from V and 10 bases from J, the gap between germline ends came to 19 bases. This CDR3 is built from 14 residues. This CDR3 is CASSRVRGMEAQYF. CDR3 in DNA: TGCGCCAGCAGCCGTGTAAGGGGGATGGAGGCGCAGTATTTT.

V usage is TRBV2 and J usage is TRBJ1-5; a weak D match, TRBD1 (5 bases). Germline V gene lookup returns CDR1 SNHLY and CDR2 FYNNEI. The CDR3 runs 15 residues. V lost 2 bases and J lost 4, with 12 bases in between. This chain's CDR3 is CASSEQGVVNQPQHF. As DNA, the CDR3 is TGTGCCAGCAGTGAACAGGGAGTAGTAAATCAGCCCCAGCATTTT.

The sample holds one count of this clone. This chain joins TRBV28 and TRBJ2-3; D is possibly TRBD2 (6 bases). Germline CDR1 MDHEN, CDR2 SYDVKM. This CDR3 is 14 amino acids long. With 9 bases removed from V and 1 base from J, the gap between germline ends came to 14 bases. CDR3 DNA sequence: TGTGCCAGTAACTGGGGAGGTGGCACAGATACGCAGTATTTT. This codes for CASNWGGGTDTQYF.

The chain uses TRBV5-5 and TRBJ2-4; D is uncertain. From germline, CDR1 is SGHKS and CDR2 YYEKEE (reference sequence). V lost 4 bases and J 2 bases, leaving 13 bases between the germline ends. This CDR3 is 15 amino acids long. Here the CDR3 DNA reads TGTGCCAGCAGCCCGCATGTGGGGACCAAAAACATTCAGTACTTC. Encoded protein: CASSPHVGTKNIQYF.

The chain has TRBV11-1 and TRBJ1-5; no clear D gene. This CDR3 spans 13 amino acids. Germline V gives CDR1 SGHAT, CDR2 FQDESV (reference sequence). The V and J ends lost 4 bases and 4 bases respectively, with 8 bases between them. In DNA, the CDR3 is TGTGCCAGCAGCTCCGACGGGAATCAGCCCCAGCATTTT. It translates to CASSSDGNQPQHF.

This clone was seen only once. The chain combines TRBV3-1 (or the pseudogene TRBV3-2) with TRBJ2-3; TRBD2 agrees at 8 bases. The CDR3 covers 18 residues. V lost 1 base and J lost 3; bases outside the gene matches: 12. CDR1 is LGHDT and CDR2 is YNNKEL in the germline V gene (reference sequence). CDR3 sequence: CASSQGRLAGGATDTQYF. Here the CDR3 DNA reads TGTGCCAGCAGCCAAGGGCGGCTCGCGGGGGGCGCGACAGATACGCAGTATTTT.

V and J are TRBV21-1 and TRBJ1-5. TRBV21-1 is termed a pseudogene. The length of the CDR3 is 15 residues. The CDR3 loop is CASSKGSYSNQPQHF. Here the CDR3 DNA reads TGTGCCAGCAGCAAAGGGAGTTATAGCAATCAGCCCCAGCATTTT.

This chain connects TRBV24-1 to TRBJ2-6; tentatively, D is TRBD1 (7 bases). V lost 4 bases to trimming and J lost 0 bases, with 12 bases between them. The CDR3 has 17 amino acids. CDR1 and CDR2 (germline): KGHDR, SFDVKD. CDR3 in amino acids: CATSDGRGDSGANVLTF. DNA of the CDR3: TGTGCCACCAGTGACGGCAGGGGGGACTCTGGGGCCAACGTCCTGACTTTC.

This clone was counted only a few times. The CDR3 bases are TGCGCCAGCAGCTTGGGCAGGGTCACTGAAAAACTGTTTTTT. As protein: CASSLGRVTEKLFF. The rearrangement uses TRBV5-1 and TRBJ1-4; D may be TRBD1 (5 bases). CDR1 is SGHRS and CDR2 is YFSETQ in the germline V gene. The CDR3 length is 14 residues. Trimming took 0 bases from V and 7 from J, leaving 10 bases between them. Full variable domain (remainder filled in from reference TRBV5-1 and TRBJ1-4): KAGVTQTPRYLIKTRGQQVTLSCSPISGHRSVSWYQQTPGQGLQFLFEYFSETQRNKGNFPGRFSGRQFSNSRSEMNVSTLELGDSALYLCASSLGRVTEKLFFGSGTQLSVL.

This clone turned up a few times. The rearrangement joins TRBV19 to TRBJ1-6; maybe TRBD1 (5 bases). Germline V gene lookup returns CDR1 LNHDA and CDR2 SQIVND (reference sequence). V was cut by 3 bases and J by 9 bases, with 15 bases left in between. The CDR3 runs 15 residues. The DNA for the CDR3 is TGTGCCAGTAGTATGCCGGGGGTCGGGAGTTCACCCCTCCACTTT. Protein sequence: CASSMPGVGSSPLHF.

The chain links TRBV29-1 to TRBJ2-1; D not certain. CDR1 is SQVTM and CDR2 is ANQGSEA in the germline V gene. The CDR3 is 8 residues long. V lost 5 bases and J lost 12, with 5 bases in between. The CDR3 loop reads CSVNRQFF. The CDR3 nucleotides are TGCAGCGTTAATAGGCAGTTCTTC.

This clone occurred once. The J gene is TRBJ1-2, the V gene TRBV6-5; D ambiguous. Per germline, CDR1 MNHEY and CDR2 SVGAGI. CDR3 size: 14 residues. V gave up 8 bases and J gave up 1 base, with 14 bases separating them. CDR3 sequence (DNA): TGTGCCAGCTCGGCGCAGCTTCATAACTATGGCTACACCTTC. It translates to CASSAQLHNYGYTF.